This TCR beta chain stems from a study of T-cell reconstitution after alpha-beta-depleted transplantation in children. TCRbeta library construction was performed incorporating unique molecular identifiers. TCRdb independently ran MiXCR on the PCR reads; one entry per CDR3 protein. The sample lists about 200,000 distinct CDR3 sequences, about 6.6% occurring once. Study conclusions and caveats: It was newly produced T cells that mostly accounted for T-cell counts and diversity one year after transplant. The origin of high day-60 TCRbeta diversity in some patients lay in surviving recipient T cells and thymic progenitors. Reported findings indicate that, about two months after transplant, alpha-beta T cells came from several hundred expanded clones, which were derived from non-depleted graft cells.

The germline gives CDR1 SGHRS, CDR2 YFSETQ. The CDR3 is made up of 13 amino acids. V lost 4 bases and J 5 bases, leaving 12 bases between the germline ends. Points on this clonotype: Its antigen remains unidentified.

The input for sequencing was PBMCs, taken before TCRalphabeta/CD19-depleted stem cell transplant. The sequence was obtained from a boy aged 2 to 10 with acute lymphoblastic leukemia, due to receive a stem cell transplant. The chain has TRBV5-1 and TRBJ2-5; no clear D. CDR3 loop: CASSAQLGETQYF. CDR3 sequence (DNA): TGCGCCAGCAGCGCCCAATTAGGGGAGACCCAGTACTTC.